Listed here is a single TCR beta chain. Its cognate antigen has yet to be identified. No much larger clone is present one base from it, and per-base qualities are unavailable. These data originate in a study of post-analysis software for immune sequencing data (dated by TCRdb to 2015 to 2017). For the study in its entirety: Relapsing-remitting, secondary progressive and progressive-relapsing multiple sclerosis were recorded as disease courses, and subtype annotation was lacking for some patients. The patient repertoires were compared against about 10 previously published healthy control repertoires obtained from donors aged roughly 6 to 28 years. A subset of samples was prepared in parallel using single-end sample barcoding, then pooled and co-amplified after Illumina adapter ligation.

The library was made by PCR. The sequencing machine was an Illumina HiSeq 2500. To reduce PCR and sequencing biases, unique molecular identifiers were incorporated into the TCR beta cDNA libraries. Approximately 500,000 cDNA molecules were obtained for every 1 to 10 million input T cells, so each molecule roughly corresponded to one T cell. Patient libraries were prepared and sequenced with the same protocol used for the earlier healthy control dataset. Within a given batch, samples were prepared together, multiplexed and sequenced on the same HiSeq lane. Per the authors' processing: Raw barcoded reads were processed with MIGEC, discarding single-read molecular identifier groups before consensus assembly and CDR3 extraction. VDJtools was used for post-analysis of the clonotype tables, with diversity normalized by down-sampling every dataset to the smallest sample size. To correct batch-related cross-sample contamination, repertoire overlap clustering matched CDR3 amino acid sequences but not nucleotide sequences. TCRdb took the public reads, trimmed them with fastp at Q25, ran MiXCR for clone calling and kept in-frame beta chains. Rows with a matching CDR3 protein are joined into one entry that keeps the most common DNA and genes. For this entry, the V and J calls and clone size follow TCRdb and not the study's own pipeline. The sample records roughly 800,000 distinct CDR3 sequences, around 50% of which are singletons. Of the sample, approximately 4.4% falls within the top ten clones.

Here is what the overall study found, with its caveats: Compared with controls, multiple sclerosis patients had significantly lower normalized Chao1 diversity, a finding suggesting substantial peripheral T-cell clonal expansion. Strong co-clustering of samples prepared in the same batch was shown by direct clustering with F measure, prompting a batch-effect correction. The multiple sclerosis patient group was slightly younger than the control group.

To demonstrate the VDJtools post-analysis software, the study profiled TCR beta repertoires from the peripheral blood of about a dozen young patients with multiple sclerosis. The patients with multiple sclerosis were children and adolescents between roughly 6 and 17 years of age. Sequencing input: blood. The origin of this receptor is a girl aged 5-17 years with multiple sclerosis.

The CDR3 has the sequence CASSPPWPYRDGRGDSYEQYF. The DNA reads TGTGCCAGCTCACCACCGTGGCCATACCGGGACGGCAGGGGTGACTCCTACGAGCAGTACTTC. The chain employs TRBV18 and TRBJ2-7; a weak D assignment points to TRBD1 (6 bases agree). V is reduced by 0 bases and J by 0 bases, leaving a spacing of 27 bases between them. Including the terminal cysteine and phenylalanine, the CDR3 comprises 21 residues. Only the CDR3 portion is preserved as DNA: 63 bases, with reading frame beginning at the first base. CDR1 and CDR2, looked up from the germline V gene, are KGHSH and LQKENI.